This TCR beta chain was captured by sequencing in a study of T cell responses to AZD1222 COVID-19 vaccine. The study, taken as a whole, reports: Clonal diversity may have been underestimated in mostly white British donors.

Remarks on this clone: Antigen unknown.

Sequencing was performed with immunoSEQ multiplex PCR; in TCRdb, only in-frame clones are kept and a portion is missing. The data hold some 130,000 clones, with around 93% observed a single time. Germline lookup yields CDR1 SGDLS and CDR2 YYNGEE. V shed 4 bases and J shed 7 bases, with 15 bases lying between them. This CDR3 is built from 14 residues. The clonotype was recovered from an adult in good health. Sample: peripheral blood, taken on day 0 of AZD1222 vaccination. This chain uses TRBV9 with TRBJ1-5; unclear D gene. CDR3 DNA: TGTGCCAGCAGCCCGAGCCCAAAGGGACAGCCCCAGCATTTT. Translating it yields CASSPSPKGQPQHF.